This T cell receptor (beta chain) was obtained from a study of blood T cells in healthy people across ages. Overall study findings and caveats: Any changes in expanded clonotypes were possibly confounded, as donor CMV status remained unknown. Across the age range, TCR beta diversity per million T cells fell in a roughly linear way.

A sample-barcoded 5' primer and a J-beta primer mix were used in a second PCR of about 6 to 11 cycles. TCRdb ran MiXCR on the 5' RACE reads and lists one entry per CDR3 protein. The table records more than 500,000 distinct CDR3 sequences, 27% of them present only once. Remarks on this clonotype: The antigen is undetermined. The junction and the germline gene differ at one end; a read error may be behind it.

What was sequenced was blood. This TCR was recovered from a woman in her 70s in good health.

The CDR3 region has the DNA TGCGCCAGCAGCTTGGGTCTAGCGGATTACGCGCAGTACTTC. It codes for CASSLGLADYAQYF. The chain uses TRBV5-1 and TRBJ2-7; 7 bases fit TRBD2. The germline gives CDR1 SGHRS, CDR2 YFSETQ. The CDR3 contains 14 residues. Filled out from reference TRBV5-1 and TRBJ2-7, the complete variable domain reads KAGVTQTPRYLIKTRGQQVTLSCSPISGHRSVSWYQQTPGQGLQFLFEYFSETQRNKGNFPGRFSGRQFSNSRSEMNVSTLELGDSALYLCASSLGLADYAQYFGPGTRLTVT.